The 27 T cell receptor beta chains below all came from one sample that was sequenced in a study of cytomegalovirus exposure and HLA in healthy donors. The PCR used 60 Vbeta and 13 Jbeta primers. Assay: immunoSEQ multiplex PCR; the TCRdb copy retains only in-frame clones and omits some. Of some 110,000 clones listed, around 74% were seen once; the top ten hold approximately 1.3%. Sample: PBMCs. These TCRs come from a man aged 35 to 55 in good health and CMV-seronegative.

V usage is TRBV19 and J usage is TRBJ1-6; D gene ambiguous. Trimming pared 2 bases from V and 0 bases from J, leaving 14 bases between. Germline V gene sequence: CDR1 LNHDA, CDR2 SQIVND (reference sequence). The CDR3 has 18 amino acids. The CDR3 spells CASSISGLSSSYNSPLHF. The CDR3 bases are TGTGCCAGTAGTATATCCGGACTTTCGAGCTCCTATAATTCACCCCTCCACTTT.

This clone has only one observation. This chain joins TRBV5-8 and TRBJ2-7; 11 bases are a match to TRBD1. CDR3 size: 14 residues. V shed 4 bases and J 5 bases; nucleotides not matched to a gene: 5. Germline CDR1 reads SGHTS; CDR2 reads YDEGEE. Here the CDR3 DNA reads TGTGCCAGCAGCCCCGGGACAGGGGGTAACGAGCAGTACTTC. This codes for CASSPGTGGNEQYF. Based on the CDR3 plus reference TRBV5-8 and TRBJ2-7, the full variable domain is EAGVTQSPTHLIKTRGQQATLRCSPISGHTSVYWYQQALGLGLQFLLWYDEGEERNRGNFPPRFSGRQFPNYSSELNVNALELEDSALYLCASSPGTGGNEQYFGPGTRLTVT.

The rearrangement links TRBV19 to TRBJ1-5; TRBD1 is a possible D gene (5 bases). Germline V lookup: CDR1 LNHDA, CDR2 SQIVND (reference sequence). Trimming took off 3 bases at V and 14 bases at J, with 17 bases between the two ends. The CDR3 contains 13 residues. For the CDR3, the DNA is TGTGCCAGTAGTATTTTAACGGGGGTCCCCAAGCATTTT. This codes for CASSILTGVPKHF.

This clone was counted once. Within the sample, other DNA sequences also encode this same CDR3. Written as DNA, the CDR3 is TGTGCCAGTCAAGGCGCGGTGGCTCAGCCCCAGCATTTT. Translation gives CASQGAVAQPQHF. The gene calls are TRBV19 and TRBJ1-5; no reliable D call. The CDR3 length is 13 residues. V dropped 8 bases and J dropped 6 bases, with 14 bases sitting between them. CDR1 and CDR2 (germline): LNHDA, SQIVND (reference sequence).

This chain uses TRBV27 with TRBJ2-7, with D perhaps TRBD1 (7 bases). This CDR3 region has 15 residues. Trimming pared 0 bases from V and 4 bases from J, leaving 13 bases between. The germline gives CDR1 MNHEY, CDR2 SMNVEV (reference sequence). DNA of the CDR3: TGTGCCAGCAGTTTATCAGGAGGGGGCAGTTACGAGCAGTACTTC. Encoded protein: CASSLSGGGSYEQYF.

V usage is TRBV5-4 and J usage is TRBJ2-5; possibly TRBD2 for D (6 bases). Trimming shortened V by 5 bases and J by 4 bases, and 12 bases separated the two germline ends. Per the germline V gene, CDR1 is SGHNT and CDR2 is YYREEE (reference sequence). The CDR3 is 13 residues long. The DNA of the CDR3 is TGTGCCAGCAGACGGGACTCAGGAGAGACCCAGTACTTC. Translating it yields CASRRDSGETQYF.

The chain employs TRBV28 and TRBJ1-1; D is perhaps TRBD1 (6 bases). Germline V gene lookup returns CDR1 MDHEN and CDR2 SYDVKM. There are 14 residues in the CDR3. V lost 7 bases and J lost 8, with 20 bases in between. CDR3 DNA sequence: TGTGCCAGCACCCCGGGCGTGGACAGAGAAGAAGCTTTCTTT. Its protein product is CASTPGVDREEAFF.

The chain links TRBV6-5 to TRBJ1-5; D remains ambiguous. V lost 0 bases and J lost 2, with 8 bases in between. Germline-derived CDR1 and CDR2 are MNHEY and SVGAGI. This CDR3 contains 15 residues. DNA of the CDR3: TGTGCCAGCAGTTACTCGAGGTGGGGCAATCAGCCCCAGCATTTT. This translates into CASSYSRWGNQPQHF.

The chain recombines TRBV6-5 with TRBJ2-5; D perhaps matches TRBD2 (6 bases). The germline V gene encodes CDR1 MNHEY and CDR2 SVGAGI. The CDR3 covers 14 residues. The germline V and J ends were trimmed by 3 bases and 5 bases, with 13 bases remaining between them. Here the CDR3 reads CASSYTDRGETQYF. In DNA, the CDR3 is TGTGCCAGCAGTTATACGGACCGGGGGGAGACCCAGTACTTC.

This chain joins TRBV28 and TRBJ1-1, with a possible D match to TRBD1 (6 bases). Germline CDR1 reads MDHEN; CDR2 reads SYDVKM. The CDR3 has 13 residues. V was cut by 6 bases and J by 0 bases, with 8 bases left in between. The CDR3 DNA sequence: TGTGCCAGCAGACAGGGAATGAACACTGAAGCTTTCTTT. The encoded protein is CASRQGMNTEAFF. Full variable domain (outside the CDR3, taken from reference TRBV28 and TRBJ1-1): DVKVTQSSRYLVKRTGEKVFLECVQDMDHENMFWYRQDPGLGLRLIYFSYDVKMKEKGDIPEGYSVSREKKERFSLILESASTNQTSMYLCASRQGMNTEAFFGQGTRLTVV.

This chain uses TRBV10-1 with TRBJ2-3, with TRBD2 matching over 12 bases. The CDR3 sequence is 17 residues long. Germline CDR1 is WNHNN and CDR2 is SYGVQD (reference sequence). The V gene end was trimmed by 6 bases and the J gene end by 0 bases; junction bases not matched to a gene: 7. The CDR3 loop is CASSRTSGATSTDTQYF. In nucleotides, the CDR3 is TGCGCCAGCAGCCGGACTAGCGGGGCCACTAGCACAGATACGCAGTATTTT.

The J gene is TRBJ1-1, the V gene TRBV30, with D hard to call. V gave up 1 base and J gave up 4 bases, with 10 bases separating them. The CDR3 covers 13 residues. CDR1 and CDR2 from the germline V gene are GTSNPN and SVGIG (reference sequence). In nucleotides, the CDR3 is TGTGCCTGGAGTGGGCGGGTCGTCACTGAAGCTTTCTTT. This codes for CAWSGRVVTEAFF.

Turning to this clone: A read error is possible here, since a much larger clone lies one base away. V usage is TRBV6-5 and J usage is TRBJ2-3; 9 nucleotides line up with TRBD2. Germline V gene data show CDR1 as MNHEY and CDR2 as SVGAGI. After removal of 5 bases from V and 0 bases from J, the junction contained 0 bases not matched to a gene. This CDR3 is built from 14 residues. As DNA, the CDR3 is TGTGCCAGCAGTACTAGCGGGAGCACAGATACGCAGTATTTT. Protein product: CASSTSGSTDTQYF.

The CDR3 bases are TGCGCCAGCATGGGAGGGGGTGTTCAGCCCCAGCATTTT. Its translation is CASMGGGVQPQHF. This chain connects TRBV10-2 to TRBJ1-5; D possibly corresponds to TRBD1 (6 bases). V gave up 7 bases and J gave up 6 bases, with 13 bases separating them. This CDR3 comprises 13 residues. The germline V gene encodes CDR1 WSHSY and CDR2 SAAADI.

Here the CDR3 reads CASSRGGTGDTEAFF. CDR3 bases: TGTGCCAGCAGTCGTGGCGGGACAGGGGACACTGAAGCTTTCTTT. The V gene is TRBV28, the J gene TRBJ1-1; TRBD1 matches at 10 bases. V lost 5 bases to trimming and J lost 3 bases; unmatched junction nucleotides: 6. There are 15 residues in the CDR3. CDR1 is MDHEN, CDR2 SYDVKM, per germline.

V is TRBV6-1 and J is TRBJ2-7; 7 positions agree with TRBD1. This CDR3 comprises 14 residues. The trim removed 6 bases at V and 3 bases at J, leaving 8 bases unmatched. Germline V gene sequence: CDR1 MNHNS, CDR2 SASEGT. CDR3 DNA sequence: TGTGCCAGCAGGACAGGGACGACCAACTACGAGCAGTACTTC. Translating gives CASRTGTTNYEQYF.

V usage is TRBV14 and J usage is TRBJ1-2; tentatively, D is TRBD1 (5 bases). Germline V gene sequence: CDR1 SGHDN, CDR2 FVKESK. V dropped 6 bases and J dropped 8 bases, with 19 bases sitting between them. This CDR3 is 14 amino acids long. The CDR3 region is CASSHLPGGHGYTF. Here the CDR3 DNA reads TGTGCCAGCAGTCATCTCCCGGGGGGTCACGGCTACACCTTC.

The chain carries TRBV29-1 and TRBJ2-5; 9 positions match TRBD2. Trimming took 8 bases from V and 5 from J; bases not matched to a gene: 15. The CDR3 consists of 15 residues. The germline V gene has CDR1 SQVTM and CDR2 ANQGSEA. The DNA for the CDR3 is TGCAGCTCCCGGTCTAGCGGGGCCTCCCGTGAGACCCAGTACTTC. Translated, it gives CSSRSSGASRETQYF.

The chain combines TRBV7-2 with TRBJ2-7, with TRBD1 matching 9 bases. Trimming took 1 base from V and 11 from J; bases not matched to a gene: 3. The CDR3 runs 12 residues. Germline CDR1 and CDR2: SGHTA and FQGNSA. The chain's CDR3 is CASSLDDRGKYF. The CDR3 DNA sequence: TGTGCCAGCAGCTTAGACGACAGGGGGAAGTACTTC.

This chain uses TRBV29-1 with TRBJ2-2, with D possibly TRBD1 on 5 matching bases. The V end was cut by 5 bases, the J end by 5 bases, with 15 bases between. The CDR3 sequence is 14 residues long. Germline CDR1 and CDR2: SQVTM and ANQGSEA. In DNA, the CDR3 is TGCAGCGTTCCCCGAGACAGTGGTACCGGGGAGCTGTTTTTT. It translates to CSVPRDSGTGELFF.

CDR3 amino acids: CASSPPGSTGSQFF. CDR3 nucleotide sequence: TGTGCCAGCAGCCCGCCGGGTTCGACTGGCTCGCAGTTCTTC. The genes are TRBV7-9 and TRBJ2-1, with D unclear. Trimming took off 5 bases at V and 12 bases at J, with 20 bases between the two ends. The CDR3 totals 14 residues. Germline V CDR1 and CDR2: SEHNR, FQNEAQ (reference sequence).

V gene TRBV29-1 combines with J gene TRBJ2-2, with 12 bases matching TRBD1. Germline V gives CDR1 SQVTM, CDR2 ANQGSEA. J was trimmed by 4 bases and V by 0 bases; bases with no gene match: 3. The CDR3 extends over 16 amino acids. CDR3 nucleotide sequence: TGCAGCGTTGAAGATCAGGGACAGGGGGCCACCGGGGAGCTGTTTTTT. Its translation is CSVEDQGQGATGELFF.

In DNA form, the CDR3 reads TGTGCCAGCAGCTTGTGGGGGGGCATCAATACGCAGTATTTT. Its protein is CASSLWGGINTQYF. V is TRBV11-2 and J is TRBJ2-3, with a tentative D call TRBD2 (7 bases). Germline loops: CDR1 SGHAT, CDR2 FQNNGV. Trimming stripped 3 bases from V and 7 bases from J, with 14 bases between. The CDR3 sequence is 14 residues long.

The J gene is TRBJ2-7, the V gene TRBV5-1; a possible D gene is TRBD2 (5 bases). The germline V gene has CDR1 SGHRS and CDR2 YFSETQ. This CDR3 has 15 residues. The V gene lost 0 bases and the J gene lost 4 bases, with 14 bases spanning the gap. The CDR3 nucleotides read TGCGCCAGCAGCTTGGAAAGGGAGTTTACTTACGAGCAGTACTTC. Translating gives CASSLEREFTYEQYF.

The CDR3 DNA reads TGTGCCAGCAGCTCCCCAGCGACAGGGGAAAGGACAGATACGCAGTATTTT. It specifies CASSSPATGERTDTQYF. The rearrangement links TRBV11-3 to TRBJ2-3; 8 bases are shared with TRBD1. The CDR3 extends over 17 amino acids. V lost 4 bases to trimming and J lost 3 bases; unmatched junction nucleotides: 12. The germline V gene encodes CDR1 SGHNT and CDR2 YENEEA.

The chain links TRBV5-1 to TRBJ1-5, with D maybe TRBD1 (5 bases). Germline lookup yields CDR1 SGHRS and CDR2 YFSETQ. The V end lost 0 bases, the J end lost 7 bases, and 14 bases lay between the germline ends. CDR3 length: 15 residues. The DNA for the CDR3 is TGCGCCAGCAGCTTGGGGCCTCGGAGGGACCAGCCCCAGCATTTT. Protein product: CASSLGPRRDQPQHF. Full variable domain (remainder filled in from reference TRBV5-1 and TRBJ1-5): KAGVTQTPRYLIKTRGQQVTLSCSPISGHRSVSWYQQTPGQGLQFLFEYFSETQRNKGNFPGRFSGRQFSNSRSEMNVSTLELGDSALYLCASSLGPRRDQPQHFGDGTRLSIL.

V usage is TRBV18 and J usage is TRBJ1-2, with 11 bases aligning to TRBD1. V shed 4 bases, J shed 6 bases, and the junction held 4 bases outside the gene matches. The CDR3 contains 14 residues. CDR1 and CDR2 (germline): KGHSH, LQKENI. The CDR3 here is CASSLRTGGDGYTF. The CDR3 DNA is TGTGCCAGCTCACTAAGGACAGGGGGCGATGGCTACACCTTC. Filled out from reference TRBV18 and TRBJ1-2, the complete variable domain reads NAGVMQNPRHLVRRRGQEARLRCSPMKGHSHVYWYRQLPEEGLKFMVYLQKENIIDESGMPKERFSAEFPKEGPSILRIQQVVRGDSAAYFCASSLRTGGDGYTFGSGTRLTVV.